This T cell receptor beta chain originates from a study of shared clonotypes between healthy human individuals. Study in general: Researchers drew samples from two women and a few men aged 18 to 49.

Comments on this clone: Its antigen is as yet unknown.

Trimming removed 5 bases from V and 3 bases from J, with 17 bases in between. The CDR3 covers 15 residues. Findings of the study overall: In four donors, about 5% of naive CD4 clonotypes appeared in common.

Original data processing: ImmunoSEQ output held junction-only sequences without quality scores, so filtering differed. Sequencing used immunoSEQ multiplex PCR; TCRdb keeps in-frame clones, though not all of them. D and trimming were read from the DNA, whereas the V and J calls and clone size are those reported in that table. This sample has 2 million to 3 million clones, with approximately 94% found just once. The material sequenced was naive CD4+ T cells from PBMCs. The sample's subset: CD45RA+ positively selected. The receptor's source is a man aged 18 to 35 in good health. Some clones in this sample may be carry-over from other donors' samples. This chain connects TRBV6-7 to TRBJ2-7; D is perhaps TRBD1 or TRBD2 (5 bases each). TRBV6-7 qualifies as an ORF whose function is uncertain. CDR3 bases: TGTGCCAGCAGTCCCCTCCGGGGCGCCGGCTACGAGCAGTACTTC. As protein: CASSPLRGAGYEQYF.